This T cell receptor (beta chain) was identified during a study of blood T cell repertoires in COVID-19. Study summary: From the United States, Italy and Spain came samples of acute and convalescent COVID-19.

A Seattle source enrolled patients during active infection and followed them longitudinally. Under the authors' procedure: By means of reference gene primer amplification, nucleated cell counts were estimated. Profiling relied on immunoSEQ multiplex PCR, and the TCRdb table lists in-frame clones only, not all of them. Clone size and the V and J calls come from that table; the DNA yielded D and trimming. The sample includes about 500,000 clones, roughly nine tenths seen only once; the top ten take around 0.92%. The V and J ends lost 6 bases and 11 bases respectively, with 14 bases between them. Germline-derived CDR1 and CDR2 are LNHDA and SQIVND (reference sequence). The CDR3 is 11 amino acids.

V is TRBV19 and J is TRBJ2-7, with D maybe TRBD1 (5 bases). What was sequenced was peripheral blood. The receptor's source is a man aged 18 to 30 with COVID-19, enrolled during active disease. CDR3 loop: CASSLGPRKYF. CDR3 in DNA: TGTGCCAGTAGCCTGGGGCCAAGAAAGTACTTC.